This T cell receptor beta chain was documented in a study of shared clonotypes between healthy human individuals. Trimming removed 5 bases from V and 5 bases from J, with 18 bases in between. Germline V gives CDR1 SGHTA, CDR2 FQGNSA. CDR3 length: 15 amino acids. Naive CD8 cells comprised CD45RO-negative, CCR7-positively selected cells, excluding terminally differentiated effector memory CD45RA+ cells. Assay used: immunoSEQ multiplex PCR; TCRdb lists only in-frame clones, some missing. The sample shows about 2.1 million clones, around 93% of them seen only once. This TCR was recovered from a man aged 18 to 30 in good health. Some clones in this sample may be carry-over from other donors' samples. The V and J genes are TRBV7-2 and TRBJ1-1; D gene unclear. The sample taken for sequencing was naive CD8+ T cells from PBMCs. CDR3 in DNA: TGTGCCAGCAGCCCCCCTAGCCAGGTCCGTACTGAAGCTTTCTTT. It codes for CASSPPSQVRTEAFF. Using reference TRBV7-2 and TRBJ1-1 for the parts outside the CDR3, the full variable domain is GAGVSQSPSNKVTEKGKDVELRCDPISGHTALYWYRQSLGQGLEFLIYFQGNSAPDKSGLPSDRFSAERTGGSVSTLTIQRTQQEDSAVYLCASSPPSQVRTEAFFGQGTRLTVV.